One and the same sample provided the 5 T cell receptor beta chains below, sequenced in a study of cytomegalovirus exposure and HLA in healthy donors. It was with 60 Vbeta and 13 Jbeta primers that the PCR ran. Clones were read by immunoSEQ multiplex PCR, and TCRdb kept only the in-frame ones, dropping some. The table shows under 200,000 clones, with roughly 73% occurring only once. The sample comprised PBMCs. These receptors were obtained from a woman aged 25 to 39 in good health and CMV-seronegative.

The gene calls are TRBV4-1 and TRBJ2-5; D might be TRBD1 (6 bases). The CDR3 sequence is 15 residues long. The V end was cut by 4 bases, the J end by 5 bases, with 17 bases between. Germline loops: CDR1 MGHRA, CDR2 YSYEKL. The CDR3 DNA reads as TGCGCCAGCAGCCGGTCCCAGGGGTCTGAGGAGACCCAGTACTTC. It is translated as CASSRSQGSEETQYF.

This clone was found once. The chain couples TRBV27 to TRBJ2-5; the D gene is possibly TRBD2 (5 bases). The J call may be in error: the DNA end matches TRBJ2-7 better. The CDR3 length is 14 residues. Germline-derived CDR1 and CDR2 are MNHEY and SMNVEV (reference sequence). The CDR3 protein is CASSLQAEYYEQYF. The CDR3 nucleotides read TGTGCCAGCAGTCTTCAAGCGGAATATTACGAGCAGTACTTC.

The V call is TRBV5-1, the J call TRBJ1-4; D perhaps matches TRBD1 (6 bases). Germline lookup yields CDR1 SGHRS and CDR2 YFSETQ. V gave up 4 bases and J gave up 6 bases, with 19 bases separating them. The CDR3 is made up of 16 amino acids. The CDR3 sequence is CASSPWRQDQDEKLFF. CDR3 in DNA: TGCGCCAGCAGCCCCTGGCGACAGGATCAGGATGAAAAACTGTTTTTT.

The V gene is TRBV4-1, the J gene TRBJ2-5, with D possibly matching TRBD2 (5 bases). The closer fit of TRBJ2-7 to the DNA end suggests the J call may be wrong. This CDR3 contains 15 residues. Germline CDR1 is MGHRA and CDR2 is YSYEKL. This chain's CDR3 is CASSQDSREPYEQYF. The DNA for the CDR3 is TGCGCCAGCAGCCAAGATTCAAGGGAGCCCTACGAGCAGTACTTC.

The rearrangement joins TRBV5-4 to TRBJ2-5, with TRBD1 identical over 8 bases. J lost 7 bases, V lost 4 bases, and 9 bases had no gene match. The length of the CDR3 is 14 residues. Germline V gene sequence: CDR1 SGHNT, CDR2 YYREEE (reference sequence). CDR3: CASSTRTGWGTQYF. DNA of the CDR3: TGTGCCAGCAGCACCCGGACAGGGTGGGGGACCCAGTACTTC.